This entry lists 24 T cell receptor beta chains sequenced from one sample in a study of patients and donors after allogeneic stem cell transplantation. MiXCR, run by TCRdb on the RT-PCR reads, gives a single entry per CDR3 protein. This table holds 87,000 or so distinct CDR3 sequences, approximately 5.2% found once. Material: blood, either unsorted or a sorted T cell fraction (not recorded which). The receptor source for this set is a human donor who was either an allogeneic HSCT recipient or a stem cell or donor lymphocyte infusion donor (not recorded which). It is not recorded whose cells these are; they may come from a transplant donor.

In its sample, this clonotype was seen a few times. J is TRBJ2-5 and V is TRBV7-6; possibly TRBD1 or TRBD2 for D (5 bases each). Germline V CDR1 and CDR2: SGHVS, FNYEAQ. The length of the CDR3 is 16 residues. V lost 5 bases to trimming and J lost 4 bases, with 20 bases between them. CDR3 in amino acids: CASSRGVIRGGETQYF. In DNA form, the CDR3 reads TGTGCCAGCAGCAGGGGAGTAATTCGGGGCGGAGAGACCCAGTACTTC.

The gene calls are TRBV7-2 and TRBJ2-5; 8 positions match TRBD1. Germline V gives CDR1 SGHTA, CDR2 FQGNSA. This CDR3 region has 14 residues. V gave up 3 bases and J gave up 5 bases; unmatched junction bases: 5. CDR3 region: CASSFRTGMETQYF. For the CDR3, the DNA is TGTGCCAGCAGCTTCCGGACAGGGATGGAGACCCAGTACTTC. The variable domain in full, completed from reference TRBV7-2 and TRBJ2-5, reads GAGVSQSPSNKVTEKGKDVELRCDPISGHTALYWYRQSLGQGLEFLIYFQGNSAPDKSGLPSDRFSAERTGGSVSTLTIQRTQQEDSAVYLCASSFRTGMETQYFGPGTRLLVL.

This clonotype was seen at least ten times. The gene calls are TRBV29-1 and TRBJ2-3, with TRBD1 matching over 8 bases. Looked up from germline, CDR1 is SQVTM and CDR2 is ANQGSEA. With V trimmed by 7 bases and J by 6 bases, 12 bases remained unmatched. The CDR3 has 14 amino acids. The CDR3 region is CSGAGQGRLDTQYF. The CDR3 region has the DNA TGCAGCGGGGCTGGACAGGGCCGACTGGATACGCAGTATTTT.

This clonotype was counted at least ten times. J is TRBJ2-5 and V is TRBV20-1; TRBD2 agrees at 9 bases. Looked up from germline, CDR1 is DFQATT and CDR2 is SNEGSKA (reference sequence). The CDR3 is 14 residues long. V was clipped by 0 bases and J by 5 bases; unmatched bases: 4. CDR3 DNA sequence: TGCAGTGCTAGAGAATTAGCGGGAGTGGAGACCCAGTACTTC. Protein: CSARELAGVETQYF.

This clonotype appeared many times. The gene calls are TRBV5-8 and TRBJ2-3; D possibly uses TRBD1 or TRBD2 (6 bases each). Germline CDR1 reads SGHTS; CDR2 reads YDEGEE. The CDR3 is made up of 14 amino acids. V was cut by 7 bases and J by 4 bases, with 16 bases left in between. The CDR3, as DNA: TGTGCCAGCCTAAGGAGGGGGGCTTCAGATACGCAGTATTTT. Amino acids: CASLRRGASDTQYF.

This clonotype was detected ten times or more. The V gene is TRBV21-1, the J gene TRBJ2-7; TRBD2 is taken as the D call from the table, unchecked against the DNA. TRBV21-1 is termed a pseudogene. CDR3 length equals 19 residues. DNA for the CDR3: TGTGCCAGCAGCACAACGACTCGAAGGGCCGTGATAAGCTCCTACGAGCAGTACTTC. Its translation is CASSTTTRRAVISSYEQYF.

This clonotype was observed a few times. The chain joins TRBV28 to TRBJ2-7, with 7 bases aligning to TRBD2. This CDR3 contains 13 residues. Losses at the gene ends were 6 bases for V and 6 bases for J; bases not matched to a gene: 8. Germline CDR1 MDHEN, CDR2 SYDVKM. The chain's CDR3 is CASRGPGLTEQYF. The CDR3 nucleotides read TGTGCCAGCAGGGGGCCGGGACTAACCGAGCAGTACTTC.

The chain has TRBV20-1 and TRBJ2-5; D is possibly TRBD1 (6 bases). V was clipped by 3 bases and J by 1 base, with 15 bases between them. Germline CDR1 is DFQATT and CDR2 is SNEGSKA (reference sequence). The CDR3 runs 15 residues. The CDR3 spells CSASSMAGVQETQYF. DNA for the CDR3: TGCAGTGCTAGTAGTATGGCAGGGGTCCAAGAGACCCAGTACTTC.

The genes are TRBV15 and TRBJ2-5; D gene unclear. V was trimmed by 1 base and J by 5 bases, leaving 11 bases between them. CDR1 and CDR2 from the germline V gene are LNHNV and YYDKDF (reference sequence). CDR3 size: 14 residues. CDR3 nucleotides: TGTGCCACCAGCAGAGGTGGGGTCGTTGAGACCCAGTACTTC. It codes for CATSRGGVVETQYF.

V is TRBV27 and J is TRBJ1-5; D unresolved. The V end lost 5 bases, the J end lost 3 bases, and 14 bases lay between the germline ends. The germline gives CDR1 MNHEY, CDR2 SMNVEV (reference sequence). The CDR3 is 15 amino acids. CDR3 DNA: TGTGCCAGCAGTCCAGGAACCCTGTTCAATCAGCCCCAGCATTTT. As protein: CASSPGTLFNQPQHF.

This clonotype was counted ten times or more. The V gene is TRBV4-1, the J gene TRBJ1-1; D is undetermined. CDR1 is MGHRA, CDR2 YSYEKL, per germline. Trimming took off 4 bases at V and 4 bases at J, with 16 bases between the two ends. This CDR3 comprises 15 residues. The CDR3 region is CASSPSYKGRTEAFF. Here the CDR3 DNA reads TGCGCCAGCAGCCCATCTTATAAGGGTCGCACTGAAGCTTTCTTT.

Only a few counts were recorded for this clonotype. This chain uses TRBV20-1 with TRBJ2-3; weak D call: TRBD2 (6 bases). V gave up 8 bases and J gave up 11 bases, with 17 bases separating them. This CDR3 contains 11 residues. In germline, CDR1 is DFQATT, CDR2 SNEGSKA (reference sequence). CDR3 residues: CSLGGRRGQYF. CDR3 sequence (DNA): TGCAGTCTTGGAGGGCGGAGGGGGCAGTATTTT.

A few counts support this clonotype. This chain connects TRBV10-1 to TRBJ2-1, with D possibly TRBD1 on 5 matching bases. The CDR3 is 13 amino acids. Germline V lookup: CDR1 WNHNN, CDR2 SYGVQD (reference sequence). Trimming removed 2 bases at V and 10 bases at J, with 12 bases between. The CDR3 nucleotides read TGCGCCAGCAGTGAGACGTCAGGGAACGAGCAGTTCTTC. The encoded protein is CASSETSGNEQFF.

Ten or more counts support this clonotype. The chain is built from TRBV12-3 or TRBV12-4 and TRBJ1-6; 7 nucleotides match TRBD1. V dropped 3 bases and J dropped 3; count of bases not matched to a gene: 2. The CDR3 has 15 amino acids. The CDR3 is CASSFGDSYNSPLHF. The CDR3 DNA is TGTGCCAGCAGTTTTGGGGACAGCTATAATTCACCCCTCCACTTT.

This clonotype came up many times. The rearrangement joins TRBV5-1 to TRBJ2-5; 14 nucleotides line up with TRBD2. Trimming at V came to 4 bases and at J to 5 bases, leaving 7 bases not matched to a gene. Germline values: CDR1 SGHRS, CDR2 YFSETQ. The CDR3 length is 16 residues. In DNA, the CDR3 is TGCGCCAGCAGCCTCGGACTAGCGGGAGGAGGGGAGACCCAGTACTTC. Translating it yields CASSLGLAGGGETQYF.

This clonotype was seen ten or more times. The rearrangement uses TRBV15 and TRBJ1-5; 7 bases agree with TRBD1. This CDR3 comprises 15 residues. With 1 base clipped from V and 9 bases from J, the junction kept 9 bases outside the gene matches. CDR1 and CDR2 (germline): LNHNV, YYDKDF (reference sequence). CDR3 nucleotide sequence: TGTGCCACCAGCAGAGGCCGACAGGGAGGTGGGCCCCAGCATTTT. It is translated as CATSRGRQGGGPQHF.

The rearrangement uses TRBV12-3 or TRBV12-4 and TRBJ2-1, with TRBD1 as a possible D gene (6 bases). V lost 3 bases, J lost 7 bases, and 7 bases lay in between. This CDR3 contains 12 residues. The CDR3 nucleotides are TGTGCCAGCAGTTTCAGGGGAAATGAGCAGTTCTTC. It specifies CASSFRGNEQFF.

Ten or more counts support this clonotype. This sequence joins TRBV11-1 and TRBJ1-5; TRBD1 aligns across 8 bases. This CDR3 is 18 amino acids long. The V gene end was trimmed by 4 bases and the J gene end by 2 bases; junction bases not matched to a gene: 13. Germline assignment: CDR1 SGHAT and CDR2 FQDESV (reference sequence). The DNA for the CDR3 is TGTGCCAGCAGCTCTATGGCAGGGGGCGCGGGGGGCAATCAGCCCCAGCATTTT. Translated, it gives CASSSMAGGAGGNQPQHF.

CDR3 amino acids: CASSLQGAGYGYTF. CDR3 sequence (DNA): TGTGCCAGCAGTTTACAGGGGGCCGGATATGGCTACACCTTC. V gene TRBV6-5 combines with J gene TRBJ1-2, with 9 bases that match TRBD1. The CDR3 runs 14 residues. With V trimmed by 4 bases and J by 5 bases, 5 bases remained unmatched. Germline V lookup: CDR1 MNHEY, CDR2 SVGAGI.

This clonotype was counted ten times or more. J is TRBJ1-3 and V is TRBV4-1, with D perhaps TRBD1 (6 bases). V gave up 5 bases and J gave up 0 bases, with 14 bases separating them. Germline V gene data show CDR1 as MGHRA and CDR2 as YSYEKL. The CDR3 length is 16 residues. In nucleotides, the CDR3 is TGCGCCAGCAGCGCGTACAGGGCCCTCTCTGGAAACACCATATATTTT. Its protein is CASSAYRALSGNTIYF.

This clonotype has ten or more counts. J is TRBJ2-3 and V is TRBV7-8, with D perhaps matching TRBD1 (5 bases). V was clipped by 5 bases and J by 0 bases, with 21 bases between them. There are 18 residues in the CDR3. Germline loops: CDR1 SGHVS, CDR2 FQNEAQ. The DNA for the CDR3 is TGTGCCAGCAGCCTAGGGGTTGGGGTCTATACTAGCACAGATACGCAGTATTTT. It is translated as CASSLGVGVYTSTDTQYF.

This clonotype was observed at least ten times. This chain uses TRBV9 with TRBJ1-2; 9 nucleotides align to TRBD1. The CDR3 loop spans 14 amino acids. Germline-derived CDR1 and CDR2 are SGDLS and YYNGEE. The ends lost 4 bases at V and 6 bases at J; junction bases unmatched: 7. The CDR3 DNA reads TGTGCCAGCAGCACCACCGGGACAGGGCATGGCTACACCTTC. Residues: CASSTTGTGHGYTF. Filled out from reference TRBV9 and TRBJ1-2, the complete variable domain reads DSGVTQTPKHLITATGQRVTLRCSPRSGDLSVYWYQQSLDQGLQFLIQYYNGEERAKGNILERFSAQQFPDLHSELNLSSLELGDSALYFCASSTTGTGHGYTFGSGTRLTVV.

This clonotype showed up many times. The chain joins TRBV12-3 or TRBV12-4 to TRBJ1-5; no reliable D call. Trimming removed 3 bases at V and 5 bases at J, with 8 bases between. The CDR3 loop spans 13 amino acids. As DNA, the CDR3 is TGTGCCAGCAGTTTTCCCCCCGATCAGCCCCAGCATTTT. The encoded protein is CASSFPPDQPQHF.

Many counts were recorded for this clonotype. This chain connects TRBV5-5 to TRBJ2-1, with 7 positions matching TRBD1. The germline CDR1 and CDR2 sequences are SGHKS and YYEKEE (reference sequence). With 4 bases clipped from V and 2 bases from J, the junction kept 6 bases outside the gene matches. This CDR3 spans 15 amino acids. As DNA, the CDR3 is TGTGCCAGCAGCCTCCGGGACAGTACCTACAATGAGCAGTTCTTC. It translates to CASSLRDSTYNEQFF.